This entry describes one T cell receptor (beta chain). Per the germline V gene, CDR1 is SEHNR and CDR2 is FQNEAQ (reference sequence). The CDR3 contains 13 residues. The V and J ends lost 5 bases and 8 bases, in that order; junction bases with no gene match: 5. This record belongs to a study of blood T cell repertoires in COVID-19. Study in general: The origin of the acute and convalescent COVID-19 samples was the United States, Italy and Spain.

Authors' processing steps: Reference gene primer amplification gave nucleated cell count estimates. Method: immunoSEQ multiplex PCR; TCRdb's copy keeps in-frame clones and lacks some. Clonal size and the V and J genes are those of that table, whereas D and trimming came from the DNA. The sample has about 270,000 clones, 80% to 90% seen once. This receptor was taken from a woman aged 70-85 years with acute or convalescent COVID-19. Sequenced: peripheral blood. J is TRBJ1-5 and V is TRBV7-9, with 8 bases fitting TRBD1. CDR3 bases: TGTGCCAGCAGCGGACAGGGTGGGGAGCCCCAGCATTTT. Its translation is CASSGQGGEPQHF.